This entry describes one TCR beta chain. Authors' processing steps: Estimated nucleated cell counts came from reference gene primer amplification. The repertoire was sequenced with immunoSEQ multiplex PCR; TCRdb's copy has only in-frame clones and lacks some. From that table come the V and J calls and clone size; the DNA was used to work out D and trimming. The table records 110,000 or so clones, 70% to 85% of them present only once. This entry comes from a study of blood T cell repertoires in COVID-19. Study summary: Samples taken during acute and convalescent COVID-19 were collected in the United States, Italy and Spain. PBMCs, B-cell-depleted T cells, or T cells were the source of the cDNA or gDNA that made up the material.

The CDR3 extends over 17 amino acids. V lost 4 bases, J lost 8 bases, and 17 bases stayed unmatched. Germline V gives CDR1 SGHKS, CDR2 YYEKEE (reference sequence). This clonotype originated in an elderly woman with active or convalescent COVID-19. The V gene is TRBV5-5, the J gene TRBJ2-1; TRBD1 matches 8 bases. Sequencing was performed on peripheral blood. The CDR3: CASSVRQGWEVLDEQFF. Here the CDR3 DNA reads TGTGCCAGCAGCGTAAGACAGGGGTGGGAGGTTTTGGATGAGCAGTTCTTC.